The source of this T cell receptor beta chain is a study of PD-1 blockade in classical Hodgkin lymphoma. Study-level information: Once every 2 weeks, patients received intravenous nivolumab at 3 mg/kg.

The germline gives CDR1 SEHNR, CDR2 FQNEAQ (reference sequence). This CDR3 spans 18 amino acids. V lost 3 bases, J lost 5 bases, and 12 bases stayed unmatched. Study outcomes and limitations: Baseline diversity was lower in partial responders and progressors than complete responders. Diversity in CD4+ TCRs, unlike that measured in CD8+ TCRs, had risen significantly by C4D1.

Sequenced by immunoSEQ multiplex PCR; TCRdb stores in-frame clones only, minus some. Here the sample spans tens of thousands of clones, around nine tenths being singletons. This clone was observed once. Its target is unknown. Each patient relapsed following autologous stem cell transplantation, and prior brentuximab vedotin exposure differed. Relapsed/refractory classical Hodgkin lymphoma patients had complete, partial or progressive responses. Here the sequenced sample was peripheral blood mononuclear cells (PBMCs), taken before the second cycle of nivolumab. The rearrangement joins TRBV7-9 to TRBJ2-5; TRBD2 agrees at 13 bases. This clonotype was obtained from a human donor with classical Hodgkin lymphoma. The CDR3 region has the DNA TGTGCCAGCAGCTTTTTCCCGGGACTAGCGGGACAGTCGGAGACCCAGTACTTC. Translation: CASSFFPGLAGQSETQYF.